This TCR beta chain derives from a study of low-dose radiotherapy and immunotherapy resistance in tumors. Background on the study: Every two weeks patients got nivolumab 240 mg flat dose, plus ipilimumab 1 mg/kg every six weeks, intravenously.

This clonotype was counted at least ten times. This CDR3 contains 13 residues. Looked up from germline, CDR1 is MNHEY and CDR2 is SVGAGI. Trimming shortened V by 2 bases and J by 8 bases, and 12 bases separated the two germline ends. Time point described: before trial treatment. First-strand cDNA relied on TRAV- and TRBV-specific primers spanning alpha and beta chains. TCR amplification ran approximately 20 PCR cycles using constant-region and V-primer adapter primers. Via MiXCR, TCRdb re-called the reads, giving one row per CDR3 protein. The sample shows over 65,000 distinct CDR3 sequences, roughly 19% of them seen only once.

This sequence was found in a male donor with prostate cancer. The rearrangement links TRBV6-5 to TRBJ1-2; D perhaps matches TRBD1 (6 bases). Here the sequenced sample was PBMCs, taken before treatment. The DNA of the CDR3 is TGTGCCAGCAGTTACACCGGGGGGCAGGGCTACACCTTC. Amino acid sequence: CASSYTGGQGYTF.